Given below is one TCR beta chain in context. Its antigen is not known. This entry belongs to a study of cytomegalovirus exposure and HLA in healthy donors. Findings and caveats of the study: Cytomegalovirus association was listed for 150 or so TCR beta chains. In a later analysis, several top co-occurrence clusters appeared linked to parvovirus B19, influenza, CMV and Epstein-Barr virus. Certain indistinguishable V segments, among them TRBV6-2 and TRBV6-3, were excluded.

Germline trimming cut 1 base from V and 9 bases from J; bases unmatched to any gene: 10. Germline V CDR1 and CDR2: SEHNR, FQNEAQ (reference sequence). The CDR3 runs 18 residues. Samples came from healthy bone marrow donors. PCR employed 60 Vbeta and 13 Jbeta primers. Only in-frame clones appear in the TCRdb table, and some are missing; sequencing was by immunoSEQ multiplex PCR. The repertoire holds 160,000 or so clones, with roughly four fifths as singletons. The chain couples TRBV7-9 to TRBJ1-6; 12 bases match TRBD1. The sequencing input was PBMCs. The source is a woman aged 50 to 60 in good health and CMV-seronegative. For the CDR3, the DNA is TGTGCCAGCAGCTTAGGAGGGACAGGGGGCGCAAAACGTTCACCCCTCCACTTT. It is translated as CASSLGGTGGAKRSPLHF. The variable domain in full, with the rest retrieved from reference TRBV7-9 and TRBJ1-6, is DTGVSQNPRHKITKRGQNVTFRCDPISEHNRLYWYRQTLGQGPEFLTYFQNEAQLEKSRLLSDRFSAERPKGSFSTLEIQRTEQGDSAMYLCASSLGGTGGAKRSPLHFGNGTRLTVT.